A selection of T cell receptor beta chains follows, all from one sample in a study of blood T cell repertoires in COVID-19. Measured with immunoSEQ multiplex PCR; TCRdb has only the in-frame clones, and not every one. The data hold 260,000 or so clones, with 85% observed a single time. Sequenced material: PBMCs or T cells enriched from blood (not recorded which). The origin of the receptors is a woman aged 45-59 years who had recovered from COVID-19. The conserved cysteine and the conserved F or W are not part of the CDR3 here.

V: TRBV30
CDR3: AWCRGSGNTIY

V: TRBV27
CDR3: ASSQDKREVVNEQF

V: TRBV7-3
CDR3: ASSSAGTNTGELF

V: TRBV6-5
CDR3: ASSPTGGRDEQY

V: TRBV30
CDR3: AWSPRDRGNNQPQH

V: TRBV11-3
CDR3: ASSEREKLF

V: TRBV27
CDR3: ASSSSRGGYGYT

V: TRBV4-1
CDR3: ASSPDTNQPQH

V: TRBV2
CDR3: ASSFDRGPRGYT

V: TRBV7-9
CDR3: ASSLESGSEAF

V: TRBV5-1
CDR3: ASSIRRDSRYDDEQF

V: TRBV14
CDR3: ASSQGRRDGNTIY

V: TRBV5-4
CDR3: ASSLESGANVLT

V: TRBV3-1/TRBV3-2
CDR3: ASSQRPSGHEQF

V: TRBV5-5
CDR3: ASSPTGSEYNEQF

V: TRBV9
CDR3: ASSVSGGSFNEQF

V: TRBV7-9
CDR3: ASSLVGTGQY